The 15 T cell receptor beta chains given below trace back to one sample, sequenced in a study of T cells in localized non-small cell lung cancer. The assay was immunoSEQ multiplex PCR, and TCRdb's table has in-frame clones only and misses some. The sample lists about 2,800 clones; 15% to 25% were seen once. Sequenced here: lung tumor tissue, sampled before any cancer treatment. Source of these receptors: a male donor at least 60 years old with stage II squamous cell lung carcinoma.

The V call is TRBV6-8, the J call TRBJ2-7, with 11 bases lining up with TRBD2. The CDR3 extends over 17 amino acids. V gave up 4 bases and J gave up 4 bases; unmatched junction bases: 12. Germline V gene data show CDR1 as MNHGY and CDR2 as SAAAGT. In nucleotides, the CDR3 is TGTGCCAGCAGTTCCTACCCGGGGACTAGCGGACCTTACGAGCAGTACTTC. Translation gives CASSSYPGTSGPYEQYF.

This clone has just one count. This chain connects TRBV29-1 to TRBJ2-7, with D uncertain. In germline, CDR1 is SQVTM, CDR2 ANQGSEA. V gave up 6 bases and J gave up 1 base, with 16 bases separating them. The CDR3 is 14 residues long. CDR3: CSVTSDGFSYEQYF. The CDR3 nucleotides are TGCAGCGTGACCTCGGACGGATTTTCCTACGAGCAGTACTTC.

This clone is medium-sized (0.01 to 0.1%) in the sample. The chain's CDR3 is CASSLVALNTEAFF. The CDR3 DNA is TGTGCCAGCAGCTTAGTTGCCTTGAACACTGAAGCTTTCTTT. The chain links TRBV11-3 to TRBJ1-1; D is undetermined. The CDR3 has 14 amino acids. CDR1 is SGHNT, CDR2 YENEEA, per germline. Trimming took 1 base from V and 0 from J, leaving 6 bases between them.

This clone was observed many times. This chain uses TRBV11-3 with TRBJ2-7; D is perhaps TRBD2 (6 bases). From germline, CDR1 is SGHNT and CDR2 YENEEA. V lost 5 bases and J 1 base, leaving 12 bases between the germline ends. The CDR3 totals 14 residues. The CDR3 loop is CASSPPGLSYEQYF. The CDR3 DNA follows: TGTGCCAGCAGCCCCCCGGGACTTTCCTACGAGCAGTACTTC.

This clone showed up just a few times. V gene TRBV18 combines with J gene TRBJ1-1; the D gene is possibly TRBD1 (5 bases). The CDR3 length is 16 residues. Per the germline V gene, CDR1 is KGHSH and CDR2 is LQKENI. The V end was cut by 3 bases, the J end by 0 bases, with 14 bases between. CDR3 sequence: CASSPVQGPVNTEAFF. The CDR3 region has the DNA TGTGCCAGCTCACCCGTTCAGGGTCCCGTGAACACTGAAGCTTTCTTT. Together with reference TRBV18 and TRBJ1-1, the CDR3 gives the full variable domain: NAGVMQNPRHLVRRRGQEARLRCSPMKGHSHVYWYRQLPEEGLKFMVYLQKENIIDESGMPKERFSAEFPKEGPSILRIQQVVRGDSAAYFCASSPVQGPVNTEAFFGQGTRLTVV.

The rearrangement uses TRBV11-3 and TRBJ2-5; 7 nucleotides match TRBD2. The J segment lost 1 base and the V segment lost 2 bases, leaving 4 bases of the junction unmatched. The CDR3 covers 15 residues. Per germline, CDR1 SGHNT and CDR2 YENEEA. The CDR3 region is CASSLSASGQETQYF. CDR3 coding DNA: TGTGCCAGCAGCTTATCAGCTAGCGGCCAAGAGACCCAGTACTTC. The variable domain in full, completed from reference TRBV11-3 and TRBJ2-5, reads EAGVVQSPRYKIIEKKQPVAFWCNPISGHNTLYWYLQNLGQGPELLIRYENEEAVDDSQLPKDRFSAERLKGVDSTLKIQPAELGDSAVYLCASSLSASGQETQYFGPGTRLLVL.

In its sample, this clone was seen a few times. The chain is built from TRBV11-3 and TRBJ2-1; TRBD1 aligns across 8 bases. Germline loops: CDR1 SGHNT, CDR2 YENEEA. This CDR3 has 15 amino acids. V dropped 5 bases and J dropped 8; count of bases not matched to a gene: 11. The chain's CDR3 is CASSPEDRVTDEQFF. The CDR3 DNA sequence: TGTGCCAGCAGCCCCGAGGACAGGGTTACGGATGAGCAGTTCTTC.

By share, this clone counts as medium-sized (0.01 to 0.1%). This chain connects TRBV11-3 to TRBJ1-1, with D perhaps matching TRBD1 (6 bases). The CDR3 is 17 amino acids. Germline loops: CDR1 SGHNT, CDR2 YENEEA. Trimming pared 3 bases from V and 0 bases from J, leaving 17 bases between. CDR3 in DNA: TGTGCCAGCAGCTTGCCCGGGGGCGATAATATGAACACTGAAGCTTTCTTT. It is translated as CASSLPGGDNMNTEAFF. Full variable domain (rest looked up from reference TRBV11-3 and TRBJ1-1): EAGVVQSPRYKIIEKKQPVAFWCNPISGHNTLYWYLQNLGQGPELLIRYENEEAVDDSQLPKDRFSAERLKGVDSTLKIQPAELGDSAVYLCASSLPGGDNMNTEAFFGQGTRLTVV.

In its sample, this clone was seen a few times. This chain joins TRBV30 and TRBJ2-7, with 8 bases aligning to TRBD1. CDR1 is GTSNPN, CDR2 SVGIG, per germline (reference sequence). The CDR3 contains 15 residues. V shed 3 bases and J 4 bases; nucleotides not matched to a gene: 11. CDR3 sequence: CAWRTPGQGRYEQYF. The CDR3 DNA reads as TGTGCCTGGAGAACCCCCGGACAGGGCCGATACGAGCAGTACTTC.

The V and J genes are TRBV12-2 and TRBJ1-1. TRBV12-2 is deemed a pseudogene. The CDR3 contains 15 residues. CDR3 DNA sequence: TGTGCCAGTGCTTTTGCGGGGCGCTACTCGGCGGTAGCTTTCTTT. It is translated as CASAFAGRYSAVAFF.

This clone ranks as large (0.1 to 1%). V is TRBV12-5 and J is TRBJ1-2; D ambiguous. CDR1 and CDR2 from the germline V gene are LGHNT and FRNRAP. The CDR3 consists of 15 residues. CDR3 sequence reads: CASTTSGVRNYGYTF. In nucleotides, the CDR3 is TGTGCCAGCACTACATCTGGGGTTAGGAACTATGGCTACACCTTC.

This clone was picked up a small number of times. The rearrangement links TRBV27 to TRBJ2-1; D tentatively reads TRBD1 or TRBD2 (5 bases each). Germline assignment: CDR1 MNHEY and CDR2 SMNVEV (reference sequence). V lost 2 bases and J lost 4, with 6 bases in between. The CDR3 loop spans 13 amino acids. CDR3 DNA: TGTGCCAGCAGTTTAGGGACGTACAATGAGCAGTTCTTC. It encodes CASSLGTYNEQFF.

This clone is labeled medium-sized. This chain uses TRBV7-2 with TRBJ1-1, with D maybe TRBD1 (5 bases). In germline, CDR1 is SGHTA, CDR2 FQGNSA. Trimming shortened V by 5 bases and J by 4 bases, and 11 bases separated the two germline ends. CDR3 length: 13 amino acids. CDR3 in DNA: TGTGCCAGCAGCCTAACCGGGGGCACTGAAGCTTTCTTT. Protein sequence: CASSLTGGTEAFF.

The genes are TRBV11-3 and TRBJ2-7; possibly TRBD1 for D (6 bases). This CDR3 region has 14 residues. CDR1 is SGHNT, CDR2 YENEEA, per germline. V lost 3 bases and J 3 bases, leaving 12 bases between the germline ends. CDR3 residues: CASSFIADSYEQYF. Written as DNA, the CDR3 is TGTGCCAGCAGCTTTATCGCGGACAGCTACGAGCAGTACTTC.

By frequency in the sample, this clone is medium-sized. The chain carries TRBV6-8 and TRBJ2-2, with no clear D. The CDR3 totals 14 residues. The germline CDR1 and CDR2 sequences are MNHGY and SAAAGT. The V gene lost 5 bases and the J gene lost 6 bases, with 13 bases spanning the gap. The CDR3 DNA reads as TGTGCCAGCAGTGTATTAGAAGAAGCCGGGGAGCTGTTTTTT. Translated, it gives CASSVLEEAGELFF.